This entry concerns a single TCR beta chain. The antigen is undetermined. The data were obtained in a study of PD-1 blockade in classical Hodgkin lymphoma. Looking at the study overall: Patients were given intravenous nivolumab, 3 mg/kg, every 2 weeks. Study-level points and caveats: Patients with an early start, nivolumab under 1 year after ASCT, were excluded. Significant TCR diversity gains by C4D1 occurred in CD4+ but not CD8+ cells.

The germline V gene has CDR1 MDHEN and CDR2 SYDVKM. V lost 5 bases and J lost 5, with 12 bases in between. The CDR3 runs to 13 residues. Generated by immunoSEQ multiplex PCR, the TCRdb table keeps only in-frame clones and is missing some. The data show tens of thousands of clones, more than 65% seen once. Time point meaning: cycle 4 day 1 (C4D1), after 6 weeks of nivolumab. Each patient relapsed following autologous stem cell transplantation, and prior brentuximab vedotin exposure differed. The specimen was peripheral blood mononuclear cells (PBMCs), collected before the fourth cycle of nivolumab. The chain is built from TRBV28 and TRBJ2-5, with D tentatively TRBD1 (6 bases). This clonotype was obtained from a human donor with classical Hodgkin lymphoma. In nucleotides, the CDR3 is TGTGCCAGCAGTCCACAGGGCGGGGAGACCCAGTACTTC. It encodes CASSPQGGETQYF.